The clone carrying this T cell receptor (beta chain) was counted many times. This sample is part of a study of T-cell reconstitution after alpha-beta-depleted transplantation in children. Unique molecular identifiers featured in how the TCRbeta library was prepared. TCRdb re-called the PCR reads with MiXCR, one entry per CDR3 protein. This sample carries just under 550,000 distinct CDR3 sequences, 15% to 20% of them seen once, and the ten largest clones take roughly 3.3%. This sequence originates from a human donor who donated a stem cell graft to a child with acute lymphoblastic leukemia. Sequenced material: PBMCs from the stem cell graft donor, taken from the stem cell graft.

Here the CDR3 DNA reads TGCAGTGCTCTTCACCCGGGACAGGGACCAGAGACCCAGTACTTC. Translating it yields CSALHPGQGPETQYF. The chain links TRBV20-1 to TRBJ2-5; 9 nucleotides agree with TRBD1. The CDR3 length is 15 residues. V lost 5 bases, J lost 4 bases, and 11 bases stayed unmatched. Per germline, CDR1 DFQATT and CDR2 SNEGSKA (reference sequence).